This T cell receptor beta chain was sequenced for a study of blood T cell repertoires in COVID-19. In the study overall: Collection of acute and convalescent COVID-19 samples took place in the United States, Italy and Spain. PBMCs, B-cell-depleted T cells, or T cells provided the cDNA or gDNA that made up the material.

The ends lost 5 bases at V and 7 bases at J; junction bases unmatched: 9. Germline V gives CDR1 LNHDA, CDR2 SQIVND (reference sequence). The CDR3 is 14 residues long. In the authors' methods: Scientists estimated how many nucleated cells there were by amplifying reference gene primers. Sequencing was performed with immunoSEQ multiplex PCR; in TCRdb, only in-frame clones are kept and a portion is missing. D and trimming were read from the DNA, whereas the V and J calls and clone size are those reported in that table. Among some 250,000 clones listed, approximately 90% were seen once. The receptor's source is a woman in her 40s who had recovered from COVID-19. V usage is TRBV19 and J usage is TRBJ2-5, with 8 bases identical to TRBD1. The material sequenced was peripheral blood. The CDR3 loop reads CASSYTGGSGTQYF. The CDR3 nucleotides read TGTGCCAGTAGTTACACAGGGGGGTCGGGGACCCAGTACTTC.